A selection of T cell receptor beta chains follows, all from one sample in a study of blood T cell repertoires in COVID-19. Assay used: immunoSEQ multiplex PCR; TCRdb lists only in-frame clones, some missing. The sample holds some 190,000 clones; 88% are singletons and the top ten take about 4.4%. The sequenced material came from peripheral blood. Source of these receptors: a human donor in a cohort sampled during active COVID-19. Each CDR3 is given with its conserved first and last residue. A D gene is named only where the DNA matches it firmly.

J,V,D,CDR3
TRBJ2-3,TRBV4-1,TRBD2,CASSQTSGYGDTQYF
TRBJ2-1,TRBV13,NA,CASSLRLASYNEQFF
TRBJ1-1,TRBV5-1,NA,CASSKGNRDFTEAFF
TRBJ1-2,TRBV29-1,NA,CSVGKMGALGYTF
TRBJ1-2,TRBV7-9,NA,CASSSGPSNYGYTF
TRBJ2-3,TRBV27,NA,CASSFPGLTDTQYF
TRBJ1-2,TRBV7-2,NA,CATTFLRGYGYTF
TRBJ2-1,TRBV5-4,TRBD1,CASSLRDRGYNEQFF
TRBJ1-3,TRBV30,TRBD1,CAWDRGSGNTIYF
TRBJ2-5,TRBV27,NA,CASSLVQGSQETQYF
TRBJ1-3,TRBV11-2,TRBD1,CASSLFPGTGTLSGNTIYF
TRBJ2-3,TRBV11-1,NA,CASSLRRHTDTQYF
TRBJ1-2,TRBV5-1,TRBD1,CASSITGGAYGYTF
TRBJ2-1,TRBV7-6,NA,CASSPQGGSYNEQFF
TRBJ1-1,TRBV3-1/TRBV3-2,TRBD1,CASTEGTGNTEAFF
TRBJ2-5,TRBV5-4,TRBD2,CASSRTSGGGNQETQYF
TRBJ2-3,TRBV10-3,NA,CANKDSTDTQYF
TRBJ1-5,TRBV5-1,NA,CASSFSGGDQPQHF
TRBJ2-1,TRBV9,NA,CASSVQEGTYNEQFF
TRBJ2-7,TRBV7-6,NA,CASSLEELGEQYF
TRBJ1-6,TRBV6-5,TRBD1,CASSRGRGNSPLHF
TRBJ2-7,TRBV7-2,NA,CASSPARVGGLTYEQYF
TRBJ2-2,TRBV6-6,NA,CASSQSAGELFF
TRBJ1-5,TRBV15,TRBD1,CATSRGDRGNQPQHF
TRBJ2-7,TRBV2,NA,CATNQGFYEQYF
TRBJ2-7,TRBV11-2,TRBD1,CASSLVRGHEQYF
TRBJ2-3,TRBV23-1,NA,CASSQSTERDTQYF
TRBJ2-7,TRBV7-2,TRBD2,CASSPLPGLAGIYEQYF
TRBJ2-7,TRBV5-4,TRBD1,CASSLAWGQQYEQYF
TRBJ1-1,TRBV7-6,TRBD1,CASSLGTGYTEAFF
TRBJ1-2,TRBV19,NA,CASSSGRRGGYTF
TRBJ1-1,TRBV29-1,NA,CSVDLTGGQAFF
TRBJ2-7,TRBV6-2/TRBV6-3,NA,CASSSRTLAPYF
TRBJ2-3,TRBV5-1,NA,CASSWMGAGDTQYF
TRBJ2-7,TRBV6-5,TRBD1,CASRVGQGYEQYF
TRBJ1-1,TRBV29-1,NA,CSVKSSNTEAFF
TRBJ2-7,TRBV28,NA,CASTRSGRNEQYF
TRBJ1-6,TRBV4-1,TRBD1,CASSPFLGTGSDSPLHF
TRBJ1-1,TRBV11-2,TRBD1,CASSQGQVNTEAFF
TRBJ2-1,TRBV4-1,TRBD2,CASSPSGGASDEQFF
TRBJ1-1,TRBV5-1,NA,CASSLGGQALFVNTEAFF
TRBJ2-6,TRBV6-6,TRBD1,CASRRQGKLGANVLTF
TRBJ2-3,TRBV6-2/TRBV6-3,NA,CASSYSSGSTDTQYF
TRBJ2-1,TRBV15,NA,CATSRPGAKVDEQFF
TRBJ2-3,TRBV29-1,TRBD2,CSVGGRADTQYF
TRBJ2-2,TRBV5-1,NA,CASSPLASNTGELFF
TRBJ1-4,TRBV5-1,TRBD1,CASSLEGQGEKLFF
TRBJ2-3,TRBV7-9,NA,CASSPQGSSTDTQYF
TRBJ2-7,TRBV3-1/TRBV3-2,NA,CASSPLGGKGEQYF
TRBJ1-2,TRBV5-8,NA,CASSFDSYGYTF
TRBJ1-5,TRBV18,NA,CASSPQGSNQPQHF
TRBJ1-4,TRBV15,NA,CATRTNEKLFF